These 23 T cell receptor beta chains were sequenced from one sample in a study of shared clonotypes between healthy human individuals. Measured with immunoSEQ multiplex PCR; TCRdb has only the in-frame clones, and not every one. The repertoire holds 2 million to 2.5 million clones, 85% to 95% seen once, with 0.3% to 0.4% in the top ten. The sequencing input was naive CD4+ T cells from PBMCs. Subset reported: CD45RA+ positively selected. These receptors originate from a young man in good health. Some clones in this sample may be carry-over from other donors' samples.

The chain employs TRBV4-3 and TRBJ1-1, with TRBD1 identical over 10 bases. V was clipped by 4 bases and J by 1 base; unmatched bases: 6. CDR3 size: 16 residues. Germline CDR1 LGHNA, CDR2 YSLEER. CDR3 nucleotide sequence: TGCGCCAGCAGCCGGCTGACAGGGGGCGGGAACACTGAAGCTTTCTTT. Translation gives CASSRLTGGGNTEAFF.

The V and J genes are TRBV12-5 and TRBJ2-2; D possibly matches TRBD1 or TRBD2 (6 bases each). Trimming removed 2 bases at V and 6 bases at J, with 22 bases between. The germline V gene encodes CDR1 LGHNT and CDR2 FRNRAP. This CDR3 region has 18 residues. The DNA for the CDR3 is TGTGCTAGTGGTTTGTGGGGTGGAGGGGGGAGACGTCCCGGGGAGCTGTTTTTT. Amino acids: CASGLWGGGGRRPGELFF.

The chain carries TRBV9 and TRBJ1-1, with a possible D match to TRBD1 (5 bases). V lost 0 bases and J 3 bases, leaving 12 bases between the germline ends. Germline CDR1 SGDLS, CDR2 YYNGEE. This CDR3 region has 15 residues. The CDR3 here is CASSVDGGAYTEAFF. The CDR3 bases are TGTGCCAGCAGCGTAGATGGGGGTGCGTACACTGAAGCTTTCTTT.

With respect to this clone: The identical CDR3 is also encoded by other nucleotide sequences in the sample. This chain links TRBV5-1 with TRBJ2-5; D is undetermined. V lost 0 bases and J lost 5, with 5 bases in between. The CDR3 runs to 12 residues. Germline V CDR1 and CDR2: SGHRS, YFSETQ. DNA of the CDR3: TGCGCCAGCAGCTTGGGGCTGGAGACCCAGTACTTC. It yields the protein CASSLGLETQYF.

The V and J genes are TRBV9 and TRBJ2-5; 10 positions agree with TRBD1. This CDR3 is 16 amino acids long. CDR1 is SGDLS, CDR2 YYNGEE, per germline. V shed 5 bases and J 10 bases; nucleotides not matched to a gene: 17. CDR3 sequence (DNA): TGTGCCAGCAGTCGAACCCCCGGGACAGGGGAACTCTGCCAGTACTTC. Its protein is CASSRTPGTGELCQYF.

V gene TRBV5-1 combines with J gene TRBJ2-6; 7 nucleotides agree with TRBD1. With V trimmed by 4 bases and J by 2 bases, 3 bases remained unmatched. This CDR3 spans 15 amino acids. CDR1 SGHRS and CDR2 YFSETQ come from the germline V gene. CDR3 sequence: CASSVGGAGANVLTF. The DNA of the CDR3 is TGCGCCAGCAGCGTAGGGGGCGCTGGGGCCAACGTCCTGACTTTC.

CDR3: CASSDSTNTEAFF. For the CDR3, the DNA is TGCGCCAGCAGCGACAGTACGAACACTGAAGCTTTCTTT. This sequence joins TRBV5-1 and TRBJ1-1; possibly TRBD1 for D (5 bases). Trimming shortened V by 4 bases and J by 1 base, and 8 bases separated the two germline ends. CDR1 SGHRS and CDR2 YFSETQ come from the germline V gene. The length of the CDR3 is 13 residues.

The rearrangement links TRBV10-3 to TRBJ1-5; 7 bases are a match to TRBD1. In germline, CDR1 is ENHRY, CDR2 SYGVKD. V was pared by 6 bases and J by 7 bases, with 9 bases of the junction left unmatched. This CDR3 region has 14 residues. CDR3 bases: TGTGCCATCAGAGCGGGACAGCCTTCCCAGCCCCAGCATTTT. Protein: CAIRAGQPSQPQHF.

The CDR3 DNA sequence: TGTGCCAGCAGCTTCTTCAGCTCGGCCAACGTCCTGACTTTC. Its protein is CASSFFSSANVLTF. This sequence joins TRBV7-2 and TRBJ2-6, with D unresolved. Germline lookup yields CDR1 SGHTA and CDR2 FQGNSA. This CDR3 is built from 14 residues. V was shortened by 3 bases and J by 6 bases, with 9 bases between the two germline ends.

The rearrangement joins TRBV20-1 to TRBJ2-7, with D perhaps assigned TRBD1 or TRBD2 (5 bases each). This CDR3 contains 11 residues. Germline V gene lookup returns CDR1 DFQATT and CDR2 SNEGSKA (reference sequence). The V end was cut by 3 bases, the J end by 7 bases, with 10 bases between. The CDR3, as DNA: TGCAGTGCTAGGGGGGACGGGGAGCAGTACTTC. This translates into CSARGDGEQYF.

The chain joins TRBV5-1 to TRBJ2-1, with 9 bases matching TRBD1. Per germline, CDR1 SGHRS and CDR2 YFSETQ. V trimming: 4 bases; J trimming: 8 bases; junction bases outside the gene matches: 4. The CDR3 covers 13 residues. CDR3 in DNA: TGCGCCAGCAGCCCGGGACAGGGCTATGAGCAGTTCTTC. Amino acid sequence: CASSPGQGYEQFF.

This chain uses TRBV5-1 with TRBJ2-3, with 8 bases identical to TRBD2. This CDR3 has 16 residues. J lost 3 bases, V lost 2 bases, and 8 bases had no gene match. Germline V gene data show CDR1 as SGHRS and CDR2 as YFSETQ. The CDR3 bases are TGCGCCAGCAGCTTAGGGGGACTAGTGGGTACAGATACGCAGTATTTT. This translates into CASSLGGLVGTDTQYF.

The chain links TRBV19 to TRBJ1-1, with D possibly TRBD1 on 6 matching bases. Germline CDR1 is LNHDA and CDR2 is SQIVND (reference sequence). V lost 6 bases, J lost 5 bases, and 13 bases lay in between. This CDR3 has 13 amino acids. CDR3 sequence reads: CASSPTRGTEAFF. The CDR3 DNA reads as TGTGCCAGTAGCCCGACGAGGGGGACTGAAGCTTTCTTT.

The V and J genes are TRBV5-8 and TRBJ2-3, with 12 bases that match TRBD2. The V gene end was trimmed by 4 bases and the J gene end by 6 bases; junction bases not matched to a gene: 12. CDR3 size: 17 residues. CDR1 and CDR2 (germline): SGHTS, YDEGEE. The CDR3 reads CASSRGVLAGGRDTQYF. Here the CDR3 DNA reads TGTGCCAGCAGCCGAGGTGTACTAGCGGGAGGACGGGATACGCAGTATTTT.

Regarding this clone: This same CDR3 is encoded by further DNA sequences in the sample. The chain has TRBV7-9 and TRBJ2-7, with D perhaps matching TRBD2 (6 bases). Germline loops: CDR1 SEHNR, CDR2 FQNEAQ (reference sequence). The CDR3 contains 15 residues. Trimming pared 5 bases from V and 0 bases from J, leaving 14 bases between. CDR3 coding DNA: TGTGCCAGCAGCCCTGGGACTGGAAGCTCCTACGAGCAGTACTTC. Amino acids: CASSPGTGSSYEQYF.

This clone was observed once. The chain couples TRBV28 to TRBJ1-5, with D possibly being TRBD1 (5 bases). The CDR3 is made up of 15 amino acids. Deletions cut 8 bases from V and 1 base from J, with 15 bases between. Per germline, CDR1 MDHEN and CDR2 SYDVKM. The CDR3 nucleotides are TGTGCCAGCCGTCCGATGGGGGGAAGCAATCAGCCCCAGCATTTT. Protein sequence: CASRPMGGSNQPQHF.

V gene TRBV11-2 combines with J gene TRBJ2-5, with D maybe TRBD1 (6 bases). This CDR3 is built from 14 residues. Germline-derived CDR1 and CDR2 are SGHAT and FQNNGV. Trimming stripped 0 bases from V and 5 bases from J, with 10 bases between. The CDR3 sequence: CASSLETGSETQYF. The CDR3 DNA sequence: TGTGCCAGCAGCTTAGAAACAGGGAGTGAGACCCAGTACTTC.

The chain employs TRBV9 and TRBJ1-1, with unresolved D. Deletions cut 0 bases from V and 1 base from J, with 13 bases between. The germline gives CDR1 SGDLS, CDR2 YYNGEE. The CDR3 is 16 amino acids. For the CDR3, the DNA is TGTGCCAGCAGCGTAGGTGTGGGCCTTAGGAACACTGAAGCTTTCTTT. Translated, it gives CASSVGVGLRNTEAFF.

J is TRBJ1-5 and V is TRBV9; a weak D match, TRBD1 (5 bases). CDR1 is SGDLS, CDR2 YYNGEE, per germline. The ends were cut back, 0 bases at V and 6 bases at J, with 13 bases in the middle. The CDR3 spans 15 residues. CDR3 coding DNA: TGTGCCAGCAGCGTAGATGGGACTCCCTTTCAGCCCCAGCATTTT. Translating it yields CASSVDGTPFQPQHF.

The chain links TRBV28 to TRBJ2-1, with D possibly TRBD2 on 5 matching bases. The germline V gene has CDR1 MDHEN and CDR2 SYDVKM. The CDR3 loop spans 13 amino acids. V dropped 9 bases and J dropped 3 bases, with 12 bases sitting between them. The CDR3 loop is CASARESYNEQFF. The CDR3 DNA is TGTGCCAGTGCGAGGGAGAGCTACAATGAGCAGTTCTTC.

The chain employs TRBV5-1 and TRBJ2-1, with a possible D match to TRBD2 (5 bases). CDR3 size: 15 residues. V dropped 1 base and J dropped 4 bases, with 12 bases sitting between them. Germline V gives CDR1 SGHRS, CDR2 YFSETQ. The DNA for the CDR3 is TGCGCCAGCAGCTTGAGCAGTCCGGGATACAATGAGCAGTTCTTC. It encodes CASSLSSPGYNEQFF.

This clone showed up just once. The chain employs TRBV2 and TRBJ2-6, with a tentative D call TRBD2 (6 bases). The germline V gene encodes CDR1 SNHLY and CDR2 FYNNEI. CDR3 length: 15 amino acids. V was pared by 6 bases and J by 1 base, with 10 bases between. The CDR3 sequence: CASSRRGSGANVLTF. DNA of the CDR3: TGTGCCAGCAGCCGGCGGGGATCTGGGGCCAACGTCCTGACTTTC.

The chain combines TRBV28 with TRBJ1-5, with D unresolved. Trimming removed 3 bases at V and 7 bases at J, with 16 bases between. This CDR3 comprises 15 residues. Germline V gene lookup returns CDR1 MDHEN and CDR2 SYDVKM. The CDR3 DNA sequence: TGTGCCAGCAGTTTGGCGTTGGTGGGGAGACAGCCCCAGCATTTT. Protein product: CASSLALVGRQPQHF.